Presented here are 24 T cell receptor beta chains from one specimen sequenced in a study of T-cell reconstitution after alpha-beta-depleted transplantation in children. Researchers prepared the TCRbeta library using unique molecular identifiers, the study reports. Each CDR3 protein is one row after TCRdb ran MiXCR on the PCR reads. The sample shows about 500,000 distinct CDR3 sequences, 30% to 35% of them seen only once. Sequenced here: PBMCs from the stem cell graft donor, sampled from the stem cell graft. The receptor set was obtained from a human donor who donated a stem cell graft to a child with aplastic anemia.

This clonotype has only a few counts. This sequence joins TRBV12-3 or TRBV12-4 and TRBJ2-4; 10 positions agree with TRBD2. The CDR3 contains 15 residues. Losses at the gene ends were 5 bases for V and 8 bases for J; bases not matched to a gene: 9. CDR3 protein: CASSPSSGSSDIQYF. As DNA, the CDR3 is TGTGCCAGCAGTCCGTCTAGCGGGAGTTCTGACATTCAGTACTTC.

The J gene is TRBJ2-7, the V gene TRBV7-2; D possibly corresponds to TRBD1 (5 bases). V lost 7 bases to trimming and J lost 3 bases, with 13 bases between them. The CDR3 is 13 amino acids. The germline V gene has CDR1 SGHTA and CDR2 FQGNSA. The CDR3 DNA sequence: TGTGCCAGCACGCCCAGTAGGGGCTACGAGCAGTACTTC. As protein: CASTPSRGYEQYF.

This clonotype was picked up a small number of times. V and J are TRBV19 and TRBJ2-1; the D gene is possibly TRBD2 (5 bases). Trimming shortened V by 0 bases and J by 5 bases, and 11 bases separated the two germline ends. This CDR3 comprises 15 residues. Germline V gives CDR1 LNHDA, CDR2 SQIVND (reference sequence). In nucleotides, the CDR3 is TGTGCCAGTAGTATAGATCTGACGGGAAACAATGAGCAGTTCTTC. It translates to CASSIDLTGNNEQFF.

This clonotype was found a few times. This chain links TRBV6-5 with TRBJ2-3; no reliable D call. This CDR3 contains 15 residues. V was trimmed by 2 bases and J by 1 base, leaving 10 bases between them. In germline, CDR1 is MNHEY, CDR2 SVGAGI. CDR3 nucleotides: TGTGCCAGCAGTTACACCCCCCTGCGCACAGATACGCAGTATTTT. Protein: CASSYTPLRTDTQYF.

The chain couples TRBV24-1 to TRBJ2-1; TRBD1 aligns across 10 bases. The germline V gene has CDR1 KGHDR and CDR2 SFDVKD. V shed 3 bases, J shed 8 bases, and the junction held 9 bases outside the gene matches. This CDR3 has 16 residues. The CDR3 sequence is CATSDTDRGLGHEQFF. In DNA form, the CDR3 reads TGTGCCACCAGTGATACCGACAGGGGGCTAGGGCATGAGCAGTTCTTC.

This clonotype occurred a few times. The rearrangement uses TRBV20-1 and TRBJ2-3, with D possibly being TRBD2 (6 bases). This CDR3 has 12 amino acids. With 8 bases removed from V and 7 bases from J, the gap between germline ends came to 16 bases. Germline V gives CDR1 DFQATT, CDR2 SNEGSKA (reference sequence). CDR3: CSLSRGLNTQYF. The CDR3 region has the DNA TGCAGTTTGTCGCGGGGCCTCAATACGCAGTATTTT.

V and J are TRBV18 and TRBJ2-7; the D call may be TRBD1 or TRBD2 (5 bases each). CDR3 length equals 13 residues. Trimming left V 7 bases short and J 0 bases short, with 10 bases between. The germline gives CDR1 KGHSH, CDR2 LQKENI. CDR3 DNA sequence: TGTGCCAGCTTTTCCGGGACCTCCTACGAGCAGTACTTC. Encoded protein: CASFSGTSYEQYF.

The chain employs TRBV6-2 or TRBV6-3 and TRBJ2-7; 8 nucleotides align to TRBD1. The CDR3 loop spans 17 amino acids. Germline V lookup: CDR1 MNHEY, CDR2 SVGEGT. With 2 bases clipped from V and 0 bases from J, the junction kept 9 bases outside the gene matches. The CDR3, as DNA: TGTGCCAGCAGTTACCCAACAGGGGGTAGGAGCTCCTACGAGCAGTACTTC. Amino acid sequence: CASSYPTGGRSSYEQYF.

The DNA of the CDR3 is TGCAGCGCTATCTATGGGAACACCGGGGAGCTGTTTTTT. It is translated as CSAIYGNTGELFF. The J gene is TRBJ2-2, the V gene TRBV29-1; D unclear. Trimming took 7 bases from V and 1 from J, leaving 10 bases between them. Germline-derived CDR1 and CDR2 are SQVTM and ANQGSEA. The CDR3 contains 13 residues.

This chain uses TRBV20-1 with TRBJ2-1; D possibly matches TRBD1 or TRBD2 (5 bases each). V dropped 6 bases and J dropped 0 bases, with 15 bases sitting between them. This CDR3 comprises 15 residues. Per the germline V gene, CDR1 is DFQATT and CDR2 is SNEGSKA (reference sequence). The CDR3: CSASGPLSSYNEQFF. For the CDR3, the DNA is TGCAGTGCCTCGGGACCTCTGAGCTCCTACAATGAGCAGTTCTTC.

The chain recombines TRBV7-3 with TRBJ2-3; tentative D call: TRBD2 (6 bases). CDR3 length equals 15 residues. V lost 4 bases, J lost 4 bases, and 15 bases lay in between. The germline V gene encodes CDR1 SGHTA and CDR2 FQGTGA. CDR3 nucleotide sequence: TGTGCCAGCAGCTCCTTGTCGGGGAGGCCAGATACGCAGTATTTT. It codes for CASSSLSGRPDTQYF.

The rearrangement uses TRBV27 and TRBJ1-4; 10 bases are shared with TRBD1. The ends lost 6 bases at V and 10 bases at J; junction bases unmatched: 17. CDR1 MNHEY and CDR2 SMNVEV come from the germline V gene (reference sequence). CDR3 length: 17 amino acids. CDR3 amino acids: CASSQRPVGQGLGKLFF. The CDR3 region has the DNA TGTGCCAGCAGCCAGCGTCCAGTGGGACAGGGGCTGGGAAAACTGTTTTTT.

This clonotype came up a few times. The chain recombines TRBV20-1 with TRBJ2-3; 11 positions agree with TRBD1. The V gene end was trimmed by 4 bases and the J gene end by 2 bases; junction bases not matched to a gene: 11. CDR1 and CDR2 (germline): DFQATT, SNEGSKA (reference sequence). The CDR3 spans 17 residues. CDR3 protein: CSATRAGTGGNTDTQYF. In DNA, the CDR3 is TGCAGTGCTACACGAGCTGGGACAGGGGGAAACACAGATACGCAGTATTTT.

The chain recombines TRBV20-1 with TRBJ1-2, with a possible D match to TRBD1 (6 bases). Between the trimmed V and J ends, which lost 3 bases and 3 bases, there was a span of 23 bases. The CDR3 runs to 17 residues. Germline lookup yields CDR1 DFQATT and CDR2 SNEGSKA (reference sequence). The chain's CDR3 is CSASAQGKTSNDYGYTF. The CDR3 DNA is TGCAGTGCTAGTGCCCAGGGGAAGACATCTAACGACTATGGCTACACCTTC.

The chain has TRBV20-1 and TRBJ2-3; D gene unclear. CDR3 length: 12 residues. Trimming took 2 bases from V and 2 from J, leaving 5 bases between them. Germline lookup yields CDR1 DFQATT and CDR2 SNEGSKA (reference sequence). CDR3 loop: CSARQTTDTQYF. In DNA, the CDR3 is TGCAGTGCTAGACAGACCACAGATACGCAGTATTTT.

The genes are TRBV29-1 and TRBJ1-2; D is unresolved. CDR1 SQVTM and CDR2 ANQGSEA come from the germline V gene. V shed 4 bases and J shed 0 bases, with 21 bases lying between them. The CDR3 is 17 amino acids. The CDR3 sequence is CSVVFDTRLTANYGYTF. DNA for the CDR3: TGCAGCGTTGTTTTTGACACCCGCCTAACTGCTAACTATGGCTACACCTTC.

This clonotype has more than one count but fewer than ten. J is TRBJ1-5 and V is TRBV5-1; D gene ambiguous. Trimming removed 3 bases from V and 3 bases from J, with 13 bases in between. Per germline, CDR1 SGHRS and CDR2 YFSETQ. The CDR3 runs 15 residues. The CDR3 DNA reads as TGCGCCAGCAGCTCGATGGGTGAGGACAATCAGCCCCAGCATTTT. It codes for CASSSMGEDNQPQHF.

The rearrangement uses TRBV28 and TRBJ1-5, with D maybe TRBD1 (5 bases). Deletions cut 6 bases from V and 0 bases from J, with 12 bases between. The length of the CDR3 is 15 residues. The germline V gene has CDR1 MDHEN and CDR2 SYDVKM. The CDR3 DNA sequence: TGTGCCAGCAGACCTACCACAGGTAGCAATCAGCCCCAGCATTTT. Its protein product is CASRPTTGSNQPQHF.

The chain is built from TRBV6-2 or TRBV6-3 and TRBJ2-7, with D tentatively TRBD1 or TRBD2 (5 bases each). Germline V gene sequence: CDR1 MNHEY, CDR2 SVGEGT. The ends were cut back, 0 bases at V and 0 bases at J, with 18 bases in the middle. The CDR3 is made up of 18 amino acids. DNA for the CDR3: TGTGCCAGCAGTTACTCGACTCTTCGGGGCGGAGTCTCCTACGAGCAGTACGTC. Protein: CASSYSTLRGGVSYEQYV.

This clonotype was seen a handful of times. The rearrangement joins TRBV12-3 or TRBV12-4 to TRBJ2-1; 12 bases align to TRBD2. This CDR3 has 20 amino acids. V shed 5 bases and J 3 bases; nucleotides not matched to a gene: 17. The DNA for the CDR3 is TGTGCCAGCAGTGGACTAGCGGGGTCATACCGAAGATCAGTCTACAATGAGCAGTTCTTC. It yields the protein CASSGLAGSYRRSVYNEQFF.

The chain combines TRBV11-2 with TRBJ2-1; D is perhaps TRBD1 or TRBD2 (5 bases each). The V gene's germline CDR1 is SGHAT and CDR2 FQNNGV. This CDR3 contains 18 residues. The V gene lost 5 bases and the J gene lost 1 base, with 21 bases spanning the gap. CDR3: CASSPLGWGRRSYNEQFF. The CDR3 DNA sequence: TGTGCCAGCAGCCCCCTGGGATGGGGCCGGAGGTCCTACAATGAGCAGTTCTTC.

DNA of the CDR3: TGTGCCAGCAGTCCCCGGGACAGAAACTATGGCTACACCTTC. Encoded protein: CASSPRDRNYGYTF. The V gene is TRBV12-3 or TRBV12-4, the J gene TRBJ1-2, with 7 bases matching TRBD1. Unmatched junction bases numbered 5, after V lost 5 bases and J lost 2 bases. This CDR3 comprises 14 residues.

The genes are TRBV7-9 and TRBJ2-7; 7 bases agree with TRBD2. The CDR3 loop spans 15 amino acids. The V and J ends lost 1 base and 3 bases, in that order; junction bases with no gene match: 6. CDR1 SEHNR and CDR2 FQNEAQ come from the germline V gene (reference sequence). DNA of the CDR3: TGTGCCAGCAGCTTAGGTAAAGCGGGGAGCTACGAGCAGTACGTC. Protein product: CASSLGKAGSYEQYV.

The gene calls are TRBV18 and TRBJ1-1, with TRBD1 as a possible D gene (5 bases). The CDR3 is made up of 15 amino acids. V lost 2 bases and J 1 base, leaving 11 bases between the germline ends. The germline V gene has CDR1 KGHSH and CDR2 LQKENI. In DNA, the CDR3 is TGTGCCAGCTCACCAAGCGGACAAAAGAACACTGAAGCTTTCTTT. Translated: CASSPSGQKNTEAFF.